The clone carrying this T cell receptor (beta chain) was picked up a small number of times. Antigen unknown. TCRdb itself ran the 5' RACE reads through MiXCR, one entry per CDR3 protein. The sample carries 300,000 to 350,000 distinct CDR3 sequences, about 13% recorded once. The data were obtained in a study of T-cell memory formation after mild COVID-19. The overall study: TCR clusters showed largely donor specificity.

Study conclusions and caveats: Some clones that responded turned up in pre-infection memory, which suggests that cross-reactive memory joined in.

In germline, CDR1 is LGHNA, CDR2 YSLEER. V shed 4 bases and J 7 bases; nucleotides not matched to a gene: 4. CDR3 length equals 14 residues. The sequenced material came from PBMCs or a T cell subset sorted from them (not recorded which). The TCR originated in a man aged 18-30 years who had mild COVID-19 (a few samples of this study predate the infection). Cell type and time point are not known. The gene calls are TRBV4-3 and TRBJ1-4, with TRBD1 matching over 9 bases. In nucleotides, the CDR3 is TGCGCCAGCAGCCCAACAGGGGGCCGTGAAAAACTGTTTTTT. Translation gives CASSPTGGREKLFF.